Sequencing of this T cell receptor beta chain was carried out in a study of response to subunit inactivated influenza vaccine. Germline CDR1 is SGDLS and CDR2 is YYNGEE. Trimming removed 0 bases at V and 1 base at J, with 8 bases between. The CDR3 runs to 14 residues. Using its own MiXCR run on the RT-PCR reads, TCRdb lists one record per CDR3 protein. The sample includes roughly 190,000 distinct CDR3 sequences, 14% of them seen just once. This clonotype came up a few times. The antigen is undetermined. General study results and limits: Few additional T cells are recruited per seasonal influenza vaccination, authors suggested.

Material: CD8+ T cells sorted from PBMCs, obtained more than 4 days after vaccination. The TCR originated in a man aged 45-65 years who received an inactivated influenza vaccine. The rearrangement uses TRBV9 and TRBJ2-7, with D unresolved. The CDR3 nucleotides are TGTGCCAGCAGCGTAGATGGGCAATCCTACGAGCAGTACTTC. Translating it yields CASSVDGQSYEQYF. Together with reference TRBV9 and TRBJ2-7, the CDR3 gives the full variable domain: DSGVTQTPKHLITATGQRVTLRCSPRSGDLSVYWYQQSLDQGLQFLIQYYNGEERAKGNILERFSAQQFPDLHSELNLSSLELGDSALYFCASSVDGQSYEQYFGPGTRLTVT.